The rows below give T cell receptor beta chains drawn from one sample of a study of T-cell memory formation after mild COVID-19. TCRdb independently ran MiXCR on the 5' RACE reads; one entry per CDR3 protein. The sample lists about 560,000 distinct CDR3 sequences, roughly 21% occurring once. What was sequenced was PBMCs or a T cell subset sorted from them (not recorded which). These receptor sequences come from an adult woman who had mild COVID-19 (a few samples of this study predate the infection). Cell type and time point are not known. Each CDR3 is given with its conserved first and last residue. The D gene is left open where the match is weak. The listing skips clone size in some rows; elsewhere it reads once, few, many or a size class.

TRBV4-3	-	TRBJ2-7	-	CASSQDPHGNYEQYF	TGCGCCAGCAGCCAAGATCCTCACGGTAACTACGAGCAGTACTTC
TRBV9	TRBD2	TRBJ2-1	few	CASSSRGEPFDEQFF	TGTGCCAGCAGCTCTCGGGGGGAGCCCTTCGATGAGCAGTTCTTC
TRBV12-3/TRBV12-4	TRBD1	TRBJ1-4	-	CASSRMTGGNEKLFF	TGTGCCAGCAGTCGGATGACAGGGGGTAATGAAAAACTGTTTTTT
TRBV6-2/TRBV6-3	-	TRBJ2-3	few	CASSYRTPDTQYF	TGTGCCAGCAGTTACCGGACACCAGATACGCAGTATTTT
TRBV7-9	TRBD1	TRBJ2-2	-	CASSLVSGTAYTGELFF	TGTGCCAGCAGCTTAGTCTCGGGGACAGCTTACACCGGGGAGCTGTTTTTT
TRBV9	-	TRBJ1-2	-	CASSDGTLGYGYTF	TGTGCCAGCAGCGACGGGACCTTAGGCTATGGCTACACCTTC
TRBV12-3/TRBV12-4	-	TRBJ2-5	-	CASSLQDGGPETQYF	TGTGCCAGCAGTTTACAGGACGGCGGGCCGGAGACCCAGTACTTC
TRBV9	-	TRBJ2-3	-	CASSVGPAGTDTQYF	TGTGCCAGCAGCGTGGGACCAGCTGGCACAGATACGCAGTATTTT
TRBV24-1	TRBD2	TRBJ2-1	few	CATSVLAAYNEQFF	TGTGCCACCAGTGTCCTAGCGGCTTACAATGAGCAGTTCTTC
TRBV27	-	TRBJ2-7	-	CASSTGLREQYF	TGTGCCAGCAGTACAGGGTTGAGGGAGCAGTACTTC
TRBV5-1	-	TRBJ2-3	-	CASSFDSFRADTQYF	TGCGCCAGCAGCTTCGACTCCTTTCGGGCAGATACGCAGTATTTT
TRBV20-1	-	TRBJ2-3	-	CSAGGGGDTDTQYF	TGCAGTGCTGGGGGAGGGGGGGACACAGATACGCAGTATTTT
TRBV7-2	-	TRBJ2-3	many	CASSDLGVAQYF	TGTGCCAGCAGCGACCTGGGGGTTGCGCAGTATTTT
TRBV12-3/TRBV12-4	-	TRBJ1-1	few	CASSAAPGAFF	TGTGCCAGCAGTGCCGCCCCTGGTGCTTTCTTT
TRBV21-1	-	TRBJ2-7	-	CASSKRGDSYEQYF	TGTGCCAGCAGCAAGAGGGGGGATTCCTACGAGCAGTACTTC
TRBV19	TRBD1	TRBJ1-5	-	CASSPSSGTGFQPQHF	TGTGCCAGTAGTCCCTCCTCCGGGACAGGGTTTCAGCCCCAGCATTTT
TRBV12-3/TRBV12-4	-	TRBJ2-2	-	CASSPQLNTGELFF	TGTGCCAGCAGTCCCCAACTTAACACCGGGGAGCTGTTTTTT
TRBV3-1	-	TRBJ1-3	few	CASSQTGTVGNTIYF	TGTGCCAGCAGCCAAACAGGAACGGTAGGAAACACCATATATTTT
TRBV15	TRBD2	TRBJ2-7	few	CATSSYGTSGDEQYF	TGTGCCACCAGCAGCTACGGGACTAGCGGTGACGAGCAGTACTTC
TRBV29-1	-	TRBJ2-7	-	CSVGMGATYEQYF	TGCAGCGTTGGCATGGGGGCAACTTACGAGCAGTACTTC
TRBV3-1	TRBD1	TRBJ1-1	few	CASSQDHVTGGEAFF	TGTGCCAGCAGCCAAGATCATGTGACAGGGGGTGAAGCTTTCTTT
TRBV28	TRBD1	TRBJ2-3	once	CASHDRGIGTDTQYF	TGTGCCAGCCACGACAGGGGGATAGGCACAGATACGCAGTATTTT
TRBV9	-	TRBJ2-3	few	CASSVERSTDTQYF	TGTGCCAGCAGCGTAGAGCGGAGCACAGATACGCAGTATTTT
TRBV2	-	TRBJ2-3	-	CASSPLFRGTDTQYF	TGTGCCAGCAGCCCGCTGTTTCGTGGCACAGATACGCAGTATTTT
TRBV6-5	-	TRBJ2-1	few	CASSPNSYNEQFF	TGTGCCAGCAGTCCAAACTCCTACAATGAGCAGTTCTTC
TRBV30	-	TRBJ2-2	-	CAWSTKNTGELFF	TGTGCCTGGAGTACTAAGAACACCGGGGAGCTGTTTTTT
TRBV6-1	TRBD2	TRBJ2-7	-	CASSPWGSGYEQYF	TGTGCCAGCAGTCCCTGGGGTAGCGGGTACGAGCAGTACTTC